Listed below are T cell receptor beta chains from one sample, sequenced in a study of T cell changes during pregnancy in multiple sclerosis. Assay: immunoSEQ multiplex PCR; the TCRdb copy retains only in-frame clones and omits some. The table has tens of thousands of clones, nearly 90% seen once. The sequenced sample was peripheral blood, obtained in the first trimester of pregnancy. These receptor sequences come from a female donor with multiple sclerosis, enrolled in a pregnancy study. CDR3s include the opening cysteine and the closing phenylalanine or tryptophan. The D gene is left open where the match is weak. Only some rows state a clone size, as once, few, many or a class for expanded clones.

clone size,D gene,V gene,J gene,CDR3 DNA,CDR3 protein
medium-sized,TRBD1,TRBV5-1,TRBJ2-7,TGCGCCAGCAGCTTGGCCGCGCAGGGGGACGAGCAGTACTTC,CASSLAAQGDEQYF
once,-,TRBV6-1,TRBJ1-1,TGTGCCAGCAGTGGACCCGTGGGCGGGACCACTGAAGCTTTCTTT,CASSGPVGGTTEAFF
-,TRBD2,TRBV28,TRBJ2-7,TGTGCCAGCAGTTTAATCGGACTAGCGGGAGTGGAGCAGTACTTC,CASSLIGLAGVEQYF
-,-,TRBV6-1,TRBJ2-5,TGTGCCAGCAGTAGACAGCCCCAAGAGACCCAGTACTTC,CASSRQPQETQYF
-,-,TRBV5-4,TRBJ1-1,TGTGCCAGCAGCTTGGATCTAGGCAGAAGCTCCATGAACACTGAAGCTTTCTTT,CASSLDLGRSSMNTEAFF
-,TRBD2,TRBV29-1,TRBJ2-3,TGCAGCGTTTCGGGACTAGCGGGAGACTTCACAGATACGCAGTATTTT,CSVSGLAGDFTDTQYF
-,TRBD1,TRBV7-8,TRBJ1-4,TGTGCCAGCACCGACTCACCGGGACAGCAGAATGAAAAACTGTTTTTT,CASTDSPGQQNEKLFF
once,TRBD1,TRBV5-6,TRBJ1-4,TGTGCCAGCAGCCTGGACAGGAATAATGAAAAACTGTTTTTT,CASSLDRNNEKLFF
few,TRBD2,TRBV7-8,TRBJ2-1,TGTGCCAGCAGCTTTGGGGGGACTAGCGGTAGGGTTGAGCAGTTCTTC,CASSFGGTSGRVEQFF
-,-,TRBV5-1,TRBJ2-1,TGCGCCAGCAGCTCCAACGGGGGAAGAACCTACAATGAGCAGTTCTTC,CASSSNGGRTYNEQFF
-,-,TRBV6-1,TRBJ2-3,TGTGCCAGCAGGGTAACGGGCGGGAAAAGAGATACGCAGTATTTT,CASRVTGGKRDTQYF
-,TRBD1,TRBV7-9,TRBJ1-3,TGTGCCAGCAGTTCGACAGGGTATGGAAACACCATATATTTT,CASSSTGYGNTIYF
few,TRBD2,TRBV7-9,TRBJ2-5,TGTGCCAGCAGCCCGTGGACAGGACTAGCGGGAGCGGGGCAAGAGACCCAGTACTTC,CASSPWTGLAGAGQETQYF
-,TRBD1,TRBV13,TRBJ2-3,TGTGCCAGCAGCGGAACAGGGGTACATACGCAGTATTTT,CASSGTGVHTQYF
-,-,TRBV5-1,TRBJ2-7,TGCGCCAGCAGCTTCTCCGAGCTGGCCTACGAGCAGTACTTC,CASSFSELAYEQYF
-,-,TRBV4-3,TRBJ2-1,TGCGCCAGCAGCCAAGATATCCCGGTTGATGAGCAGTTCTTC,CASSQDIPVDEQFF
-,TRBD1,TRBV19,TRBJ2-7,TGTGCCAGTACCCCGACAGGGGGTGGCGAGCAGTACTTC,CASTPTGGGEQYF
-,TRBD2,TRBV10-3,TRBJ2-7,TGTGCCATCAGTGAACGGGCGGGGGGGTACTACGAGCAGTACTTC,CAISERAGGYYEQYF
-,TRBD1,TRBV9,TRBJ1-1,TGTGCCAGCAGCCCCAACAGGGGCAACACTGAAGCTTTCTTT,CASSPNRGNTEAFF
-,-,TRBV7-3,TRBJ2-5,TGTGCCAGCAGCCCTAAGACTGCCCCCCGGACCCAGTACTTC,CASSPKTAPRTQYF
once,-,TRBV6-5,TRBJ1-5,TGTGCCAGCAGTTATTTGGCCAATCAGCCCCAGCATTTT,CASSYLANQPQHF
-,-,TRBV5-1,TRBJ2-7,TGCGCCAGCAGCTTAAACTTCGACTCCTACGAGCAGTACTTC,CASSLNFDSYEQYF
-,TRBD1,TRBV27,TRBJ1-2,TGTGCCAGCAGTTTATCGGGGACAGCCGCTAGGTATGGCTACACCTTC,CASSLSGTAARYGYTF
-,TRBD2,TRBV6-5,TRBJ2-3,TGTGCCAGCAGGACGGGAGGGCCAGATACGCAGTATTTT,CASRTGGPDTQYF
once,-,TRBV14,TRBJ2-2,TGTGCCAGCAGCCCTCTAGAGGTGAACACCGGGGAGCTGTTTTTT,CASSPLEVNTGELFF
-,TRBD1,TRBV28,TRBJ1-4,TGTGCCAGCAGTGCCTGGGACAGGGGGCCGGAAAAACTGTTTTTT,CASSAWDRGPEKLFF
-,-,TRBV6-6,TRBJ2-7,TGTGCCAGCAGTCCCCGGACACCTGTTCTTGAGCAGTACTTC,CASSPRTPVLEQYF
-,-,TRBV19,TRBJ2-7,TGTGCCAGTAGCGGACAGTCAAGGTACGAGCAGTACTTC,CASSGQSRYEQYF
-,-,TRBV28,TRBJ2-7,TGTGCCAGCAGTTCCGGGACACTCTACGAGCAGTACTTC,CASSSGTLYEQYF
-,-,TRBV5-6,TRBJ2-1,TGTGCCAGCAGCTTGGGGACGCCAGGGAATGAGCAGTTCTTC,CASSLGTPGNEQFF
-,-,TRBV2,TRBJ1-1,TGTGCCAGCAGTGTGATAGAAATGAACACTGAAGCTTTCTTT,CASSVIEMNTEAFF
-,-,TRBV19,TRBJ2-1,TGTGCCAGTAGTTACAGGGAAGGGGGGCAGTTCTTC,CASSYREGGQFF
-,TRBD2,TRBV9,TRBJ2-3,TGTGCCAGCAGCTTCGGGAGATTAGCGGGATCAGATACGCAGTATTTT,CASSFGRLAGSDTQYF
-,TRBD2,TRBV5-1,TRBJ2-1,TGCGCCAGCAGCTTGGTGGGTAGCGGGACCTACAATGAGCAGTTCTTC,CASSLVGSGTYNEQFF
-,-,TRBV5-1,TRBJ1-4,TGCGCCAGCAGCTTGGTAGGGGATGTCCTTGAAAAACTGTTTTTT,CASSLVGDVLEKLFF
-,-,TRBV7-2,TRBJ2-5,TGTGCCAGCAGCTTAAGGGGCAGGGGCGGAGAGACCCAGTACTTC,CASSLRGRGGETQYF
-,-,TRBV7-2,TRBJ2-5,TGTGCCAGCCTCCGAGCGATTGAAGAGACCCAGTACTTC,CASLRAIEETQYF
once,-,TRBV5-3,TRBJ2-3,TGTGCCAGAAGCTTTAGGACTAGCACAGATACGCAGTATTTT,CARSFRTSTDTQYF
-,-,TRBV5-1,TRBJ2-5,TGCGCCAGCAGCGGAGGGGGGGGAGAGACCCAGTACTTC,CASSGGGGETQYF
few,-,TRBV20-1,TRBJ1-3,TGCAGTGCTAGGACGGGGAACACCATATATTTT,CSARTGNTIYF
-,-,TRBV11-2,TRBJ2-7,TGTGCCAGCAGCCCCGGACATGCCTACGAGCAGTACTTC,CASSPGHAYEQYF
-,TRBD1,TRBV14,TRBJ1-2,TGTGCCAGCAGCCAAGATTCCCTGACAGGGAGTATCTATGGCTACACCTTC,CASSQDSLTGSIYGYTF
-,-,TRBV6-1,TRBJ2-7,TGTGCCAGCAGTGAAGCGCGTAAGGGGGCCTACGAGCAGTACTTC,CASSEARKGAYEQYF
-,TRBD2,TRBV19,TRBJ2-7,TGTGCCAGTAGTAACCGCGGGGGGGCCCCCTCTTACGAGCAGTACTTC,CASSNRGGAPSYEQYF
-,TRBD2,TRBV7-6,TRBJ2-1,TGTGCCAGCAGCTTAGAAGCGGGAGCTCACAATGAGCAGTTCTTC,CASSLEAGAHNEQFF
-,-,TRBV6-5,TRBJ2-3,TGTGCCAGCAGACGACTACAACTTAGCACAGATACGCAGTATTTT,CASRRLQLSTDTQYF
-,-,TRBV13,TRBJ2-1,TGTGCCAGCAGCTTAGGATCCGAGTTGTACAATGAGCAGTTCTTC,CASSLGSELYNEQFF
-,-,TRBV5-1,TRBJ1-1,TGCGCCAGCAGCCCGCTAACGGAGGGCACTGAAGCTTTCTTT,CASSPLTEGTEAFF
-,-,TRBV10-3,TRBJ1-2,TGTGCCATCAGTGAGGAGGAATGGTATGGCTACACCTTC,CAISEEEWYGYTF
-,TRBD2,TRBV5-4,TRBJ2-3,TGTGCCAGCAGCTTGGTACGGGAGGCTCACACAGATACGCAGTATTTT,CASSLVREAHTDTQYF